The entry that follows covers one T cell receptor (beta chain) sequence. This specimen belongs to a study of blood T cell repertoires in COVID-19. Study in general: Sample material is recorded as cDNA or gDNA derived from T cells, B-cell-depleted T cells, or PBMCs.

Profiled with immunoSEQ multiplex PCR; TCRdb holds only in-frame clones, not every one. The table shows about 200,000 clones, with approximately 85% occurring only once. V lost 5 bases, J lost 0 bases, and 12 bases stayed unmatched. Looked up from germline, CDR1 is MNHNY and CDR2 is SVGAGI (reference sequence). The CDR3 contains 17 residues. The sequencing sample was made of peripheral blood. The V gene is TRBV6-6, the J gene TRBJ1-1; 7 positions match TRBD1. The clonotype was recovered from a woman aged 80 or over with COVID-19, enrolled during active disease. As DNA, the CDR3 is TGTGCCAGCAGTCGACTCTCAGGGGGACTGATGAACACTGAAGCTTTCTTT. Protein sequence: CASSRLSGGLMNTEAFF.